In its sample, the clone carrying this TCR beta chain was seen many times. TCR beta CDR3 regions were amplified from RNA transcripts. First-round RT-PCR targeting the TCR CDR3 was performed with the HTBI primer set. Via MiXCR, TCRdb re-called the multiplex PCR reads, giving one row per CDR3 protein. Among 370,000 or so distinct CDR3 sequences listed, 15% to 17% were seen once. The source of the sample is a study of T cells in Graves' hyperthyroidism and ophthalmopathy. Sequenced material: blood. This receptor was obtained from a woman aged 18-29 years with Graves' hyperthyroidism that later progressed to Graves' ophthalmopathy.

CDR3 loop: CASSFSGSYEQYF. Here the CDR3 DNA reads TGTGCCAGCAGCTTTTCCGGAAGCTACGAGCAGTACTTC. The chain recombines TRBV5-6 with TRBJ2-7, with D hard to call. The CDR3 runs to 13 residues. The V end lost 2 bases, the J end lost 3 bases, and 9 bases lay between the germline ends. Germline lookup yields CDR1 SGHDT and CDR2 YYEEEE. Using reference TRBV5-6 and TRBJ2-7 for the parts outside the CDR3, the full variable domain is DAGVTQSPTHLIKTRGQQVTLRCSPKSGHDTVSWYQQALGQGPQFIFQYYEEEERQRGNFPDRFSGHQFPNYSSELNVNALLLGDSALYLCASSFSGSYEQYFGPGTRLTVT.